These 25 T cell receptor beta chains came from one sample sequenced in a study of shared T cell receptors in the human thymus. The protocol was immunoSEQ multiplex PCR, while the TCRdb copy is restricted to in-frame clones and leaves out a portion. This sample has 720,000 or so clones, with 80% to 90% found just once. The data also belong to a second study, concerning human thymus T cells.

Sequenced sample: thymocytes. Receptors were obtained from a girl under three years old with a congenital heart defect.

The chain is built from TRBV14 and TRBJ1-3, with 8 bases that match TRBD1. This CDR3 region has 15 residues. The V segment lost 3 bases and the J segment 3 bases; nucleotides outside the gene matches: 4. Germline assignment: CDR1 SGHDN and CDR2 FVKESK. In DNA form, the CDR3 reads TGTGCCAGCAGCCAGGAAGGACAGGGTGGAAACACCATATATTTT. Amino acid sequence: CASSQEGQGGNTIYF. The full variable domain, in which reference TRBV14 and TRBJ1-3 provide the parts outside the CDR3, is EAGVTQFPSHSVIEKGQTVTLRCDPISGHDNLYWYRRVMGKEIKFLLHFVKESKQDESGMPNNRFLAERTGGTYSTLKVQPAELEDSGVYFCASSQEGQGGNTIYFGEGSWLTVV.

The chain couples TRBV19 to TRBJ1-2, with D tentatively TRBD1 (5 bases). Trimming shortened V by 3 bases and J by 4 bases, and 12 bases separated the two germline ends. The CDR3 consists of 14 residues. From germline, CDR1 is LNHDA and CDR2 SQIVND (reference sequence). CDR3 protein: CASSIAGLLYGYTF. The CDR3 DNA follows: TGTGCCAGTAGTATCGCAGGGCTCCTCTATGGCTACACCTTC.

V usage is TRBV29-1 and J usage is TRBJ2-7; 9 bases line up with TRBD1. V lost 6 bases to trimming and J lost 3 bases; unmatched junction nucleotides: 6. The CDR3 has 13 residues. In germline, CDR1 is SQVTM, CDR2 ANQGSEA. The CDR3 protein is CSVGPGQGYEQYF. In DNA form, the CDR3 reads TGCAGCGTGGGGCCGGGACAGGGCTACGAGCAGTACTTC.

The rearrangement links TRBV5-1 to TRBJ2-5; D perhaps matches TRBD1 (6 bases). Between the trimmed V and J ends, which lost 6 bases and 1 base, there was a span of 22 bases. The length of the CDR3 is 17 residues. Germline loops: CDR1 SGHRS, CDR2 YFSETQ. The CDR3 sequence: CASINRDGVPPQETQYF. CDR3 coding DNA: TGCGCCAGCATAAACAGGGATGGGGTCCCCCCCCAAGAGACCCAGTACTTC.

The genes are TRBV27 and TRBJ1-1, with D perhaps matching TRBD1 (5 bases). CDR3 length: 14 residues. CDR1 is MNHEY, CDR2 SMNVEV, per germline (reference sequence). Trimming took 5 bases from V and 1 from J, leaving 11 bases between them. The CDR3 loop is CASSPPDRNTEAFF. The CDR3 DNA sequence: TGTGCCAGCAGTCCACCCGACAGGAACACTGAAGCTTTCTTT.

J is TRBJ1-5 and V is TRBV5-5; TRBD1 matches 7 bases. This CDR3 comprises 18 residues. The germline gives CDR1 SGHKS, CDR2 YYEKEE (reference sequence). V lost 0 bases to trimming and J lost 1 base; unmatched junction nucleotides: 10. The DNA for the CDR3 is TGTGCCAGCAGCTTGGGGGTGTCAGGGGGTTTGAGCAATCAGCCCCAGCATTTT. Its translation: CASSLGVSGGLSNQPQHF.

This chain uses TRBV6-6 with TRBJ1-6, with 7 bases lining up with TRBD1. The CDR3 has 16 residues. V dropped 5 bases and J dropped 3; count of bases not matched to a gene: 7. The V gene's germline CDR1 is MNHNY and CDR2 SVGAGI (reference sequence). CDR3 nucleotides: TGTGCCAGCAGTATTACAGGGGAGGACTATAATTCACCCCTCCACTTT. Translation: CASSITGEDYNSPLHF.

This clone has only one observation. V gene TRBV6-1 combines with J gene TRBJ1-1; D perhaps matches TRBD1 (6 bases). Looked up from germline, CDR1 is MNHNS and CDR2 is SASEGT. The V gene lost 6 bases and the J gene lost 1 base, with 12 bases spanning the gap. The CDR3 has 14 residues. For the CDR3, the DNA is TGTGCCAGCAGGCTGACCAGGGGGAACACTGAAGCTTTCTTT. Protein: CASRLTRGNTEAFF.

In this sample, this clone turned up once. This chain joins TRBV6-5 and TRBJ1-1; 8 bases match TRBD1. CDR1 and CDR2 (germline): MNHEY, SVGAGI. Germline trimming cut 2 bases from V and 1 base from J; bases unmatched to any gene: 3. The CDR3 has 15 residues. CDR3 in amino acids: CASSYRQGWNTEAFF. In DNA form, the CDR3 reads TGTGCCAGCAGTTACCGACAGGGGTGGAACACTGAAGCTTTCTTT.

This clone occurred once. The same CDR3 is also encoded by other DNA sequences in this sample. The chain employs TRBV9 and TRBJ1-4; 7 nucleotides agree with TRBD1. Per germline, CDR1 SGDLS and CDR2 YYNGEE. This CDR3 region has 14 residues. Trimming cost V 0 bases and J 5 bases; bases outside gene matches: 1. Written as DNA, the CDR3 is TGTGCCAGCAGCGTAGGGACAGGAAATGAAAAACTGTTTTTT. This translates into CASSVGTGNEKLFF.

The CDR3 is CASSIGGYEAFF. The CDR3 nucleotides read TGTGCCAGTAGTATCGGGGGTTATGAAGCTTTCTTT. The chain carries TRBV19 and TRBJ1-1; tentatively, D is TRBD1 (5 bases). Per germline, CDR1 LNHDA and CDR2 SQIVND (reference sequence). This CDR3 has 12 amino acids. V gave up 3 bases and J gave up 7 bases, with 9 bases separating them.

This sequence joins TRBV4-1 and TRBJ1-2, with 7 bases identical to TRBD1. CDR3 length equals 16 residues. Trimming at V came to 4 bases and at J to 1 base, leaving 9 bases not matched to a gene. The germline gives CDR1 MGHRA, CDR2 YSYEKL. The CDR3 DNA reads TGCGCCAGCAGCCTGGGGTCGGGACAGTTTAACTATGGCTACACCTTC. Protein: CASSLGSGQFNYGYTF.

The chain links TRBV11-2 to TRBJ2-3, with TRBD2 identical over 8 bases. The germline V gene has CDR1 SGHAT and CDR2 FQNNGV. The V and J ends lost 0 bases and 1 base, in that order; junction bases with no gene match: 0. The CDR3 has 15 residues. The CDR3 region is CASSLEAGGTDTQYF. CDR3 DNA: TGTGCCAGCAGCTTAGAAGCGGGGGGCACAGATACGCAGTATTTT.

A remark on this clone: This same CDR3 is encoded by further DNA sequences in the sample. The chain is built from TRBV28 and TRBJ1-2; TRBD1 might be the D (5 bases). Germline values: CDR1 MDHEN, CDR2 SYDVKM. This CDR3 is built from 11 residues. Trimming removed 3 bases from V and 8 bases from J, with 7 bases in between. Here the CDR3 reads CASSLGGGYTF. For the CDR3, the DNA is TGTGCCAGCAGTTTGGGGGGGGGCTACACCTTC.

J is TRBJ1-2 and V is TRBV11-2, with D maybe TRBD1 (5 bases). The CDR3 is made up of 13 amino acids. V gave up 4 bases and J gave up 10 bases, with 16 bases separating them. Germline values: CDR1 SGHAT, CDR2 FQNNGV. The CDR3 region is CASSSPGDSLYTF. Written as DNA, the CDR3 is TGTGCCAGCAGCTCTCCGGGTGACAGCCTCTACACCTTC.

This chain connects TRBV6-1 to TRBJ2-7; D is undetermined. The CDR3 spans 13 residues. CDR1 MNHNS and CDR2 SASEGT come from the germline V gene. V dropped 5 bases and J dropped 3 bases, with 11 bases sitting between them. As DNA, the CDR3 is TGTGCCAGCAGTCAAACCGACAACTACGAGCAGTACTTC. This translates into CASSQTDNYEQYF.

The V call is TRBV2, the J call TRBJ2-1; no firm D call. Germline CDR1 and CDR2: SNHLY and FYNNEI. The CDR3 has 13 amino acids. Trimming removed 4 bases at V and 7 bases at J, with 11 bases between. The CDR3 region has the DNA TGTGCCAGCAGTGGACGGTTGAGGAATGAGCAGTTCTTC. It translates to CASSGRLRNEQFF.

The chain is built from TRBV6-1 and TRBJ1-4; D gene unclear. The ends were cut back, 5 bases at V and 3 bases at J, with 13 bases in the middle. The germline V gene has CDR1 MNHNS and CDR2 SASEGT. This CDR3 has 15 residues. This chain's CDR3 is CASSRELEANEKLFF. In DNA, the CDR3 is TGTGCCAGCAGTAGGGAGTTGGAGGCTAATGAAAAACTGTTTTTT.

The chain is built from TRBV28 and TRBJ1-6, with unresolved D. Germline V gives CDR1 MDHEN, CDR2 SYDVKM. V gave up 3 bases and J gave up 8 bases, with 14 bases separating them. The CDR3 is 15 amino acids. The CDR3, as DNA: TGTGCCAGCAGTTTTCTCGACATCGATCATTCACCCCTCCACTTT. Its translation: CASSFLDIDHSPLHF.

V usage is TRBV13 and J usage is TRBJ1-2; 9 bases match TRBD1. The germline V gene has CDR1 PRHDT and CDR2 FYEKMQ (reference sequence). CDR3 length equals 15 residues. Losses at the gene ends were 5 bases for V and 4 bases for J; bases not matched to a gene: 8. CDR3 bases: TGTGCCAGCAGCCCCTCGACAGGGGGTGTCTATGGCTACACCTTC. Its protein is CASSPSTGGVYGYTF. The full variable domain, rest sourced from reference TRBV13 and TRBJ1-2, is AAGVIQSPRHLIKEKRETATLKCYPIPRHDTVYWYQQGPGQDPQFLISFYEKMQSDKGSIPDRFSAQQFSDYHSELNMSSLELGDSALYFCASSPSTGGVYGYTFGSGTRLTVV.

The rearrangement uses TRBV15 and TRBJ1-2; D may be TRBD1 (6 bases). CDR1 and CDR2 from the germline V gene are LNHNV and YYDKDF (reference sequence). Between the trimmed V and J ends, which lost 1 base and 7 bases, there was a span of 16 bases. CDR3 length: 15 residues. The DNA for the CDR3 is TGTGCCACCAGCAGAGTGGGACATCTTTCGCGTGGCTACACCTTC. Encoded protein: CATSRVGHLSRGYTF.

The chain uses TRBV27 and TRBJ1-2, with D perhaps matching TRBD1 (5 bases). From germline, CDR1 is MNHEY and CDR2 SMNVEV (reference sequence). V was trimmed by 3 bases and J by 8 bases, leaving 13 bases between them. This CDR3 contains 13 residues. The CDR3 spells CASSFRVEGGYTF. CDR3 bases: TGTGCCAGCAGTTTCAGGGTAGAAGGAGGCTACACCTTC.

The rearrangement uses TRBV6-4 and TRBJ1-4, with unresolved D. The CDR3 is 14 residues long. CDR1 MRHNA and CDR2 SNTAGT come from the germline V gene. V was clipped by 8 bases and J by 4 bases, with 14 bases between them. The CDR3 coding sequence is TGTGCCAGCCGATCGACGGGTGATAATGAAAAACTGTTTTTT. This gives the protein CASRSTGDNEKLFF.

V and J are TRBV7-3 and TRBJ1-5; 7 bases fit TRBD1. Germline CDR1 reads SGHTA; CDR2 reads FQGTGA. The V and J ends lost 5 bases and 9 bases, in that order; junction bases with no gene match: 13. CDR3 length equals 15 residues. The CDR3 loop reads CASSPGTVKRGPQHF. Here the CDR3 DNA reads TGTGCCAGCAGCCCCGGGACAGTAAAAAGGGGGCCCCAGCATTTT.

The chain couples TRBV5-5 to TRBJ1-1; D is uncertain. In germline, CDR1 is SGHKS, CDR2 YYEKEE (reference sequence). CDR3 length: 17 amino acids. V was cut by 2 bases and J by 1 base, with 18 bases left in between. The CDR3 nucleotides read TGTGCCAGCAGCTTCTTCCGGGGAGACGAGAGGAACACTGAAGCTTTCTTT. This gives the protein CASSFFRGDERNTEAFF.